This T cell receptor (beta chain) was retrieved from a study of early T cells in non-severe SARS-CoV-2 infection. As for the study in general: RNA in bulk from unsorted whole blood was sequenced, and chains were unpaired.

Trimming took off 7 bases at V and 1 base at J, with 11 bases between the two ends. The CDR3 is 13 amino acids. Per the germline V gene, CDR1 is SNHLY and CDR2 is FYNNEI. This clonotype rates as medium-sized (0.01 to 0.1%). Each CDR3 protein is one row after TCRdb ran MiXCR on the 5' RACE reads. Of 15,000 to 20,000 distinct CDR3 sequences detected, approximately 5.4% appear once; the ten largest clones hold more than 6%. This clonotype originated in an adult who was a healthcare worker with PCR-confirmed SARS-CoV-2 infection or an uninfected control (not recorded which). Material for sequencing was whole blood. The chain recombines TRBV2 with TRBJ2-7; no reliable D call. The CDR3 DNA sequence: TGTGCCAGCACCCGGGCCCAGTCCTACGAGCAGTACGTC. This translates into CASTRAQSYEQYV.